This TCR beta chain was captured by sequencing in a study of T cells in Graves' hyperthyroidism and ophthalmopathy. As to this clonotype: Its antigen remains unidentified.

Overall study findings and caveats: Ophthalmopathy, as predicted by the model, came a median 6.5 months after the prediction.

Germline CDR1 is SGHTS and CDR2 is YDEGEE. The CDR3 sequence is 14 residues long. Trimming took off 4 bases at V and 4 bases at J, with 11 bases between the two ends. Amplification yielded TCR beta CDR3 regions, with RNA transcripts as the source. In the first-round RT-PCR of the TCR CDR3, the HTBI primer set was used. TCRdb called the multiplex PCR reads again in MiXCR, with one record for every CDR3 protein. Of 550,000 to 650,000 distinct CDR3 sequences in the sample, about 15% were seen once. The chain couples TRBV5-8 to TRBJ2-2; possible D gene TRBD1, 6 bases. Specimen: blood. The sequence derives from a woman between 25 and 40 years old with Graves' hyperthyroidism that later progressed to Graves' ophthalmopathy. The CDR3 DNA follows: TGTGCCAGCAGCACCTCCAGGGGCACCGGGGAGCTGTTTTTT. The encoded protein is CASSTSRGTGELFF.